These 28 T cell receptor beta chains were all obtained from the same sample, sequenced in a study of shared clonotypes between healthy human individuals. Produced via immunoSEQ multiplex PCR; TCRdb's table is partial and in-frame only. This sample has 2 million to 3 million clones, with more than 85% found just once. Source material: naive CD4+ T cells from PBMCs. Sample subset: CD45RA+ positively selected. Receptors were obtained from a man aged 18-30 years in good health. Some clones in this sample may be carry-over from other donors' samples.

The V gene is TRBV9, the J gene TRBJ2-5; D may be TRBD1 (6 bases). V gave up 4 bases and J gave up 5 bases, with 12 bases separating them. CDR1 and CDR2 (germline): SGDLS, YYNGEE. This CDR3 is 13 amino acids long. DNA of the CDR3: TGTGCCAGCAGCCGGGACATTGCGGAGACCCAGTACTTC. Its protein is CASSRDIAETQYF.

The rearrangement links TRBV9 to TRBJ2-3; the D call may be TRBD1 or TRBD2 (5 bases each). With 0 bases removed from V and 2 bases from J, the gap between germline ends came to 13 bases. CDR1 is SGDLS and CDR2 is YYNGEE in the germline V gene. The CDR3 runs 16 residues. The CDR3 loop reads CASSVAGTSVTDTQYF. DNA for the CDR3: TGTGCCAGCAGCGTAGCCGGGACCTCCGTCACAGATACGCAGTATTTT.

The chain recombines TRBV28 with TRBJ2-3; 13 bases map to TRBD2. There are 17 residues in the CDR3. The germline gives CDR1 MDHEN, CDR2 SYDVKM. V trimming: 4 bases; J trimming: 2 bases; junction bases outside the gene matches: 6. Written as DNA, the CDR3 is TGTGCCAGCAGTTCCCCGGGACTAGCGGGGCACACAGATACGCAGTATTTT. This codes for CASSSPGLAGHTDTQYF.

The DNA for the CDR3 is TGTGCCAGCGGACTAGCGGGAGGGTTTAGTGATGAGCAGTTCTTC. Its translation: CASGLAGGFSDEQFF. This chain joins TRBV2 and TRBJ2-1, with 15 bases that match TRBD2. The V and J ends lost 8 bases and 8 bases, in that order; junction bases with no gene match: 7. The CDR3 spans 15 residues. Germline lookup yields CDR1 SNHLY and CDR2 FYNNEI.

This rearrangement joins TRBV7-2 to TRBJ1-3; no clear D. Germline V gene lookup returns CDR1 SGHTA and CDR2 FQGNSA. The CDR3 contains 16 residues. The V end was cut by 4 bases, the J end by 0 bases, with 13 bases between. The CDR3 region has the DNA TGTGCCAGCAGCTCACTAACCGGGAGCTCTGGAAACACCATATATTTT. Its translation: CASSSLTGSSGNTIYF.

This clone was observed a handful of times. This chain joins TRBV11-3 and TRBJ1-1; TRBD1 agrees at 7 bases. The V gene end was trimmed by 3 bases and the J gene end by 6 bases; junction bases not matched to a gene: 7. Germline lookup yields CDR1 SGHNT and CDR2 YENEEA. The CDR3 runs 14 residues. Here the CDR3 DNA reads TGTGCCAGCAGCTTCGCCGGGACAGCGTCTGAAGCTTTCTTT. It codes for CASSFAGTASEAFF.

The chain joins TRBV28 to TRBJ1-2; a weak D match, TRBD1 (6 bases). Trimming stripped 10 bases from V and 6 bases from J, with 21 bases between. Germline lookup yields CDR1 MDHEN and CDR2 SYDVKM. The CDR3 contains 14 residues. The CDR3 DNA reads TGTGCCATAGTAGAGACAGGCAAAAGGGATGGCTACACCTTC. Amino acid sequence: CAIVETGKRDGYTF.

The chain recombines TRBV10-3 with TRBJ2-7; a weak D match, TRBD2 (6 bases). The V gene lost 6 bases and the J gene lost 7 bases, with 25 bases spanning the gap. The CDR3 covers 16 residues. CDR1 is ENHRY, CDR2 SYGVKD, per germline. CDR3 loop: CAISLPAPTRPGEQYF. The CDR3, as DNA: TGTGCCATCAGCCTTCCCGCCCCGACTAGGCCGGGGGAGCAGTACTTC.

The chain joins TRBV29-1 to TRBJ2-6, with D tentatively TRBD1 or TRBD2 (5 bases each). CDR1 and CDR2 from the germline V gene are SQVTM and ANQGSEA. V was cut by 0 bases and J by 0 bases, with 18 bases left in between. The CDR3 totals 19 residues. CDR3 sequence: CSVEDRGGGASSGANVLTF. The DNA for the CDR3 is TGCAGCGTTGAAGATCGGGGTGGGGGTGCGAGCTCTGGGGCCAACGTCCTGACTTTC.

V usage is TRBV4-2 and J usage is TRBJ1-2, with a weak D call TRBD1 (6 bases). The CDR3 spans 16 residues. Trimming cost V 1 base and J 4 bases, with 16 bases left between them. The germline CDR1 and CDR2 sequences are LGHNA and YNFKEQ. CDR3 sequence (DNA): TGTGCCAGCAGCCAAGCGCCCGGGGGCGCAGGCTATGGCTACACCTTC. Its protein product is CASSQAPGGAGYGYTF.

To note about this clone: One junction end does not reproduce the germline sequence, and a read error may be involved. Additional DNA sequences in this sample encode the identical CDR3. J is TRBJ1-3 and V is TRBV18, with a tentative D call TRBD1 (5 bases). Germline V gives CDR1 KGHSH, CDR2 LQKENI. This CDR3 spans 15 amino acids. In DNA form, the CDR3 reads TGTGCCAGCTCCCCACCAACGGGGCCTGGAAACACCATATATTTT. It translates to CASSPPTGPGNTIYF.

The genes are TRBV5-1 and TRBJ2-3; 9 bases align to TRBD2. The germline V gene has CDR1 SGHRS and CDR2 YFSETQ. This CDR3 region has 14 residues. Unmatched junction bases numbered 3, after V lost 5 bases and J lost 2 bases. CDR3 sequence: CASRLAGHTDTQYF. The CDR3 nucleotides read TGCGCCAGCAGACTAGCGGGTCACACAGATACGCAGTATTTT.

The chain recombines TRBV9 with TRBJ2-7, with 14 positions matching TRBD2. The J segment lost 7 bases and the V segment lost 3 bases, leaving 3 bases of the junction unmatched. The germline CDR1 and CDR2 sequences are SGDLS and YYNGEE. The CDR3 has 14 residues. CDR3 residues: CASSATSGRGEQYF. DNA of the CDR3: TGTGCCAGCAGCGCGACTAGCGGGAGGGGTGAGCAGTACTTC.

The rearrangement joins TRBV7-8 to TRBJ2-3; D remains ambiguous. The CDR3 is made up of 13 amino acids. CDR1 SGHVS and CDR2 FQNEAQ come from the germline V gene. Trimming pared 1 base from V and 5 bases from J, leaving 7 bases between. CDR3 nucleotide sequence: TGTGCCAGCAGCTTAGTCGTGAGAGATACGCAGTATTTT. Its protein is CASSLVVRDTQYF.

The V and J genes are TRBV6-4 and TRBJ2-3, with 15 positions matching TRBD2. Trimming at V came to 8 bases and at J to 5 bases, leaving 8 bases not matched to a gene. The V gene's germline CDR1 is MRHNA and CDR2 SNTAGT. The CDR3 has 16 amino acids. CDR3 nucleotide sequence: TGTGCCAGCTCGCCGGGACTAGCGGGAGGTCTAGATACGCAGTATTTT. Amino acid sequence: CASSPGLAGGLDTQYF.

The CDR3 coding sequence is TGTGCCAGCAGCAAATTGGGGGGAAACTACAATGAGCAGTTCTTC. Its protein product is CASSKLGGNYNEQFF. The chain has TRBV21-1 and TRBJ2-1; the D call TRBD2 from the table was never checked on the DNA. TRBV21-1 is deemed a pseudogene. The CDR3 is made up of 15 amino acids.

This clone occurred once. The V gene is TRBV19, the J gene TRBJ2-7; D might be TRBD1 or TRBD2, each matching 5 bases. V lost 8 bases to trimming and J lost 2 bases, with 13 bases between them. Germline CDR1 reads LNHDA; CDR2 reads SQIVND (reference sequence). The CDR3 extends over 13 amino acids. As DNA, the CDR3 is TGTGCCAGTTCAATTTCGGGGCCCTACGAGCAGTACTTC. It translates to CASSISGPYEQYF. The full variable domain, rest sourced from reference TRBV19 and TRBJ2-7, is DGGITQSPKYLFRKEGQNVTLSCEQNLNHDAMYWYRQDPGQGLRLIYYSQIVNDFQKGDIAEGYSVSREKKESFPLTVTSAQKNPTAFYLCASSISGPYEQYFGPGTRLTVT.

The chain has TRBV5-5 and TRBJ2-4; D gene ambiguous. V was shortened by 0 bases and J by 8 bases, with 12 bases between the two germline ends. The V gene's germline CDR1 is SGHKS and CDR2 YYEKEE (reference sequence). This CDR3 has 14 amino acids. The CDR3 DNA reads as TGTGCCAGCAGCTTGGTACAAGGATGGGACATTCAGTACTTC. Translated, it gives CASSLVQGWDIQYF.

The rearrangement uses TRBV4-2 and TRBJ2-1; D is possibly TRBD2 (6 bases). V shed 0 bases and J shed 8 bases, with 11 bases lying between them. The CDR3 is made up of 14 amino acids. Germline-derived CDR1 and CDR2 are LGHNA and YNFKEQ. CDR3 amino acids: CASSQDPGAYEQFF. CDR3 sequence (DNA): TGTGCCAGCAGCCAAGATCCGGGAGCGTATGAGCAGTTCTTC.

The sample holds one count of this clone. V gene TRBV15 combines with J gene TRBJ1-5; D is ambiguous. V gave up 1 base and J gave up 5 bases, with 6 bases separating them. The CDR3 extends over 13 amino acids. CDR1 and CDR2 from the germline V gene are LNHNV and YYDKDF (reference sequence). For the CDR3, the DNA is TGTGCCACCAGCAGAGCGGAGGATCAGCCCCAGCATTTT. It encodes CATSRAEDQPQHF.

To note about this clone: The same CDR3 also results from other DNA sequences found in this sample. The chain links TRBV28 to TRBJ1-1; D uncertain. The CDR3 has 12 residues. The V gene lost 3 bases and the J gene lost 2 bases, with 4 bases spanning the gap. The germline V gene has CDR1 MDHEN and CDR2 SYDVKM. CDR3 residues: CASSLGNTEAFF. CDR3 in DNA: TGTGCCAGCAGTTTGGGTAACACTGAAGCTTTCTTT.

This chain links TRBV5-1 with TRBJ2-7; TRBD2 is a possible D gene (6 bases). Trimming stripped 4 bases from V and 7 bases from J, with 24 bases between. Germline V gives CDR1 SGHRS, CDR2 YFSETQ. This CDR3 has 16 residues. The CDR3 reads CASSPDPRAGYKEQYF. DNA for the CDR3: TGCGCCAGCAGCCCCGACCCCAGGGCGGGGTACAAGGAGCAGTACTTC.

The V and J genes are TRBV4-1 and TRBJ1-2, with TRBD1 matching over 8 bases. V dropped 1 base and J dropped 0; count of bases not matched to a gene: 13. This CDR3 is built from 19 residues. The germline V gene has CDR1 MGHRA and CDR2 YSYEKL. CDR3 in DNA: TGCGCCAGCAGCCAAGTCACAGGGACAGGCCTACTTACTAACTATGGCTACACCTTC. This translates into CASSQVTGTGLLTNYGYTF.

In DNA form, the CDR3 reads TGTGCCAGCAGTGATTGGGGGGCACGGCAGCCCCAGCATTTT. Protein: CASSDWGARQPQHF. V and J are TRBV2 and TRBJ1-5, with a possible D match to TRBD1 (6 bases). Germline V gene data show CDR1 as SNHLY and CDR2 as FYNNEI. The CDR3 covers 14 residues. Trimming took 3 bases from V and 7 from J, leaving 13 bases between them.

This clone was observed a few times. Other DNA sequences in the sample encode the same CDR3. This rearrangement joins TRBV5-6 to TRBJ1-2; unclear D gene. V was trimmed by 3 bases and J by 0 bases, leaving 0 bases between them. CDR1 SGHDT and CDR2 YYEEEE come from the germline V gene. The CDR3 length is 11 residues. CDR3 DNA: TGTGCCAGCAGCTCTAACTATGGCTACACCTTC. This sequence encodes CASSSNYGYTF.

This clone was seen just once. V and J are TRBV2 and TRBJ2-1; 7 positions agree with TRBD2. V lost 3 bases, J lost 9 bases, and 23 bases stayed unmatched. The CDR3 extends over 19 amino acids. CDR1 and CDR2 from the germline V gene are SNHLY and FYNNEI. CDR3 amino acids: CASSEGPPSGLRWGGEQFF. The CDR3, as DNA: TGTGCCAGCAGTGAGGGTCCCCCTAGCGGACTACGTTGGGGCGGTGAGCAGTTCTTC.

The CDR3 DNA sequence: TGTGCCAGCAGTGCCCGTCCAGGGACCCAGTACTTC. It specifies CASSARPGTQYF. The rearrangement joins TRBV6-6 to TRBJ2-5, with D hard to call. Germline-derived CDR1 and CDR2 are MNHNY and SVGAGI (reference sequence). V lost 5 bases and J lost 7, with 11 bases in between. The CDR3 consists of 12 residues.

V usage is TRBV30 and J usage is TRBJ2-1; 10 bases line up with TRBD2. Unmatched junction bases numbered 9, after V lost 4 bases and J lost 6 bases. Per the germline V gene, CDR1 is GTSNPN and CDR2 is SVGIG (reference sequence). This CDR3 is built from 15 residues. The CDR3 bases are TGTGCCTGGAATGGTGTAGCGGGGGGTTCCAATGAGCAGTTCTTC. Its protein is CAWNGVAGGSNEQFF.